Sequencing of this T cell receptor (beta chain) was carried out in a study of T cell changes during pregnancy in multiple sclerosis. The CDR3 totals 15 residues. V lost 6 bases, J lost 11 bases, and 16 bases stayed unmatched. Germline V gene data show CDR1 as MDHEN and CDR2 as SYDVKM. TCRdb keeps only in-frame clones here, not all; method: immunoSEQ multiplex PCR. The sample holds about 52,000 clones, approximately 92% seen once. The sequencing used CD4+ T cells from peripheral blood mononuclear cells, collected before pregnancy. The V call is TRBV28, the J call TRBJ1-5; 7 positions agree with TRBD1. The origin of this receptor is a female donor with multiple sclerosis, enrolled in a pregnancy study. The CDR3 DNA reads as TGTGCCAGCAGAGCCCAGGGGGGCGGGTCAGGAGCCCAGCATTTT. Translating gives CASRAQGGGSGAQHF.